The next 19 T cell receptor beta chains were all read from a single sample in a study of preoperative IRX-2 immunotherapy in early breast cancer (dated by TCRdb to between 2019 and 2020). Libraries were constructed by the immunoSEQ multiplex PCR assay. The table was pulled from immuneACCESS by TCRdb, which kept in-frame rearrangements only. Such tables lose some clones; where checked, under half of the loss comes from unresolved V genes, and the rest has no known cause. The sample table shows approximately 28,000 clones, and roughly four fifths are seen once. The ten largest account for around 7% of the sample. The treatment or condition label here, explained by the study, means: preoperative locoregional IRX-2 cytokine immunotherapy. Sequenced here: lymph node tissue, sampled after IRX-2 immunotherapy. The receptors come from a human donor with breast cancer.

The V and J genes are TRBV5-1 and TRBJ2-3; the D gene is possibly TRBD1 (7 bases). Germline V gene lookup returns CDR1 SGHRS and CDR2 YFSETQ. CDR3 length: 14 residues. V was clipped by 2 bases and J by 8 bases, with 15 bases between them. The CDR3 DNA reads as TGCGCCAGCAGCTTTGCCCAGGGGGGCGGTACGCAGTATTTT. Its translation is CASSFAQGGGTQYF.

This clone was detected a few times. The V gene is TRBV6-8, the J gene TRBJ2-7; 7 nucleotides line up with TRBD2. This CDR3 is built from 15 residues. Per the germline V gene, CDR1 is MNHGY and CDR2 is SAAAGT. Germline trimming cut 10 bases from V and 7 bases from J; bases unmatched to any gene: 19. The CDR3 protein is CAISPGGAGAGEQYF. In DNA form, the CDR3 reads TGTGCCATCAGCCCCGGCGGGGCGGGAGCTGGGGAGCAGTACTTC.

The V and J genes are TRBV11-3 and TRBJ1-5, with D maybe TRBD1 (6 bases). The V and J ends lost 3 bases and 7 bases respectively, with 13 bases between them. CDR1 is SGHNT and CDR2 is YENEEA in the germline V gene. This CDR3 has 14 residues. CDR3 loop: CASSLEGVWQPQHF. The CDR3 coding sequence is TGTGCCAGCAGCTTGGAGGGGGTCTGGCAGCCCCAGCATTTT.

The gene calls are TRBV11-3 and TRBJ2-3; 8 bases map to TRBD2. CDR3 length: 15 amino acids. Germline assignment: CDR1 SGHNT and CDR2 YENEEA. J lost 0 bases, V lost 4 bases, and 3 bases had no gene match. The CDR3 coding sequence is TGTGCCAGCAGCTCTCTAGCGGGTAGCACAGATACGCAGTATTTT. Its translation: CASSSLAGSTDTQYF.

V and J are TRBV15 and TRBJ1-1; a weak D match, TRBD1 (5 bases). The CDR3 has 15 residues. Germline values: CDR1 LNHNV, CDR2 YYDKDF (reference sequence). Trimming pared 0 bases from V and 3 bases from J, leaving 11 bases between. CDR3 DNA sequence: TGTGCCACCAGCAGAGATATGGTGGGGGACACTGAAGCTTTCTTT. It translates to CATSRDMVGDTEAFF.

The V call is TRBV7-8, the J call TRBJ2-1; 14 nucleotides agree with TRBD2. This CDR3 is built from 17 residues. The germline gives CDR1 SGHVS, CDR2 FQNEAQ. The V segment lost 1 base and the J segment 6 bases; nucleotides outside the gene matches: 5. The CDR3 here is CASSLGGLAGVFNEQFF. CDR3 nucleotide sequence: TGTGCCAGCAGCTTAGGGGGACTAGCGGGAGTCTTCAATGAGCAGTTCTTC.

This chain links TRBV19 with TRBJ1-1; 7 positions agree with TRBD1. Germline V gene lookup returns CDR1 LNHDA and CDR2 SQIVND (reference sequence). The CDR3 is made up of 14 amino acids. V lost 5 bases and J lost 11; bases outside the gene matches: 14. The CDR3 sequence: CASSPHRDSGEAFF. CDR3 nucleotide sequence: TGTGCCAGTAGTCCTCACCGGGACAGCGGAGAGGCTTTCTTT.

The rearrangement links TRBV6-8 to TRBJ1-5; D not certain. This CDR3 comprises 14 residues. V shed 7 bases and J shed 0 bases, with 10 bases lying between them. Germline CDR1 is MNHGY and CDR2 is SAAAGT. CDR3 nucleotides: TGTGCCAGCACTGGCAGCCCTAGCAATCAGCCCCAGCATTTT. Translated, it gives CASTGSPSNQPQHF.

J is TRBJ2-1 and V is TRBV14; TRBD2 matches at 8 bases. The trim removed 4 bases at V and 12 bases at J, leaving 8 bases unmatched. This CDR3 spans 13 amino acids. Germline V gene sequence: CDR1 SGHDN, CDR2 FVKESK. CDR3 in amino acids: CASSLNPGLGQFF. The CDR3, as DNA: TGTGCCAGCAGCCTCAACCCGGGACTAGGGCAGTTCTTC.

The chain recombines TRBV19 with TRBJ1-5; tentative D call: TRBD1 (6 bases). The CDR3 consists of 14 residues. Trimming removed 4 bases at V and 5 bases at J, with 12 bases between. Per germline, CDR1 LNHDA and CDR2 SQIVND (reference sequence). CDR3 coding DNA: TGTGCCAGTAGTAGTGGACAGTACTATCAGCCCCAGCATTTT. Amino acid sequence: CASSSGQYYQPQHF.

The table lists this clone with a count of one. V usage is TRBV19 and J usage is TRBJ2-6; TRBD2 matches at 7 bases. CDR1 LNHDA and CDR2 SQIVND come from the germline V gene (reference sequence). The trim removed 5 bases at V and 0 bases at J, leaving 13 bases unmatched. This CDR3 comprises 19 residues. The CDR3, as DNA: TGTGCCAGTAGTCCCCCCTTCGGGGGGTCCCACTCTGGGGCCAACGTCCTGACTTTC. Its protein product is CASSPPFGGSHSGANVLTF. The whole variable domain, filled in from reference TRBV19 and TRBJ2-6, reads DGGITQSPKYLFRKEGQNVTLSCEQNLNHDAMYWYRQDPGQGLRLIYYSQIVNDFQKGDIAEGYSVSREKKESFPLTVTSAQKNPTAFYLCASSPPFGGSHSGANVLTFGAGSRLTVL.

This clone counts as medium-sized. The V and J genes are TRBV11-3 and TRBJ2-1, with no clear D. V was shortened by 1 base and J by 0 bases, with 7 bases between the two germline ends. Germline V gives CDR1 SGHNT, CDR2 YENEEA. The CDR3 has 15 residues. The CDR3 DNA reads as TGTGCCAGCAGCTTAGGGGCCGGCTCCTACAATGAGCAGTTCTTC. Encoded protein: CASSLGAGSYNEQFF.

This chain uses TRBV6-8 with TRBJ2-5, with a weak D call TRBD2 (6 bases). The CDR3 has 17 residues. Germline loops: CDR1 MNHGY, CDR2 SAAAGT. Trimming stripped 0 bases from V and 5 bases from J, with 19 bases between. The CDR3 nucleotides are TGTGCCAGCAGTTACTCGAGTCAGGTCCGGGGGATGGAGACCCAGTACTTC. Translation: CASSYSSQVRGMETQYF.

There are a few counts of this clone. In nucleotides, the CDR3 is TGTGCCAGCAGCCCGATAGCGGGAGCGGGCAATGAGCAGTTCTTC. As protein: CASSPIAGAGNEQFF. The chain uses TRBV11-3 and TRBJ2-1; 9 bases align to TRBD2. This CDR3 has 15 residues. Germline V CDR1 and CDR2: SGHNT, YENEEA. V gave up 5 bases and J gave up 6 bases; unmatched junction bases: 8. Filled out from reference TRBV11-3 and TRBJ2-1, the complete variable domain reads EAGVVQSPRYKIIEKKQPVAFWCNPISGHNTLYWYLQNLGQGPELLIRYENEEAVDDSQLPKDRFSAERLKGVDSTLKIQPAELGDSAVYLCASSPIAGAGNEQFFGPGTRLTVL.

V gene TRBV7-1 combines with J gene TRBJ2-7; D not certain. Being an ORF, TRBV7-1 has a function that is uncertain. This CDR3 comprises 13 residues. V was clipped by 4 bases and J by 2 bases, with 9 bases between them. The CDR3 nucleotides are TGTGCCAGCAGCTTAGATGAACCCTACGAGCAGTACTTC. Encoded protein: CASSLDEPYEQYF.

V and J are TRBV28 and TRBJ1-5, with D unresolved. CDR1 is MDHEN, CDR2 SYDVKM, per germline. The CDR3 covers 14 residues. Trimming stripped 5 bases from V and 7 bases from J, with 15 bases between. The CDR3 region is CASSTPLPRQPQHF. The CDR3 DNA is TGTGCCAGCAGTACCCCCCTCCCCCGGCAGCCCCAGCATTTT.

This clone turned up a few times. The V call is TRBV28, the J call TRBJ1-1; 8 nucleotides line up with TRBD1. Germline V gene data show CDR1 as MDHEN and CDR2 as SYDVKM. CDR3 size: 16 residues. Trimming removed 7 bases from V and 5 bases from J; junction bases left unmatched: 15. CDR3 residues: CASTLGDRLAFTEAFF. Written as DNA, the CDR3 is TGTGCCAGCACCTTGGGGGACAGGTTAGCTTTTACTGAAGCTTTCTTT.

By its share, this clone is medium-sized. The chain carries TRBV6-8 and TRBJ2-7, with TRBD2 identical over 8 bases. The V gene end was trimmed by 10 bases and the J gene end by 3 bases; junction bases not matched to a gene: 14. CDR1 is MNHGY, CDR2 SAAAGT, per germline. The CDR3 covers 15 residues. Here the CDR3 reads CAISGGADSYYEQYF. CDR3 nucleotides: TGTGCCATCTCGGGGGGGGCTGACTCATACTACGAGCAGTACTTC.

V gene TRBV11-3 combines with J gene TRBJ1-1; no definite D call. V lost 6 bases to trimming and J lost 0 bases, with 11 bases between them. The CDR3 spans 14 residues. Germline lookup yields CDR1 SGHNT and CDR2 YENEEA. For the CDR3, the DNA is TGTGCCAGCAGTCCCAGAGGGATGAACACTGAAGCTTTCTTT. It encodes CASSPRGMNTEAFF.